Below, one T cell receptor beta chain is given with its context. A much larger clone is a single base away; this may be a read error. Using unique molecular identifiers, the investigators prepared the TCRbeta library. A single record per CDR3 protein comes from TCRdb applying MiXCR to the PCR reads. Here the sample spans some 640,000 distinct CDR3 sequences, 16% being singletons. This sample is drawn from a study of T-cell reconstitution after alpha-beta-depleted transplantation in children. CDR1 and CDR2 from the germline V gene are WNHNN and SYGVQD (reference sequence). Losses at the gene ends were 4 bases for V and 5 bases for J; bases not matched to a gene: 6. CDR3 size: 14 residues.

This TCR was recovered from a human donor who donated a stem cell graft to a child with acute myeloid leukemia. V usage is TRBV10-1 and J usage is TRBJ2-3; TRBD2 agrees at 7 bases. The material was PBMCs from the stem cell graft donor, obtained from the stem cell graft. The CDR3 nucleotides are TGCGCCAGCAGTGGCCAGCGGGAAATAGATACGCAGTATTTT. Encoded protein: CASSGQREIDTQYF.